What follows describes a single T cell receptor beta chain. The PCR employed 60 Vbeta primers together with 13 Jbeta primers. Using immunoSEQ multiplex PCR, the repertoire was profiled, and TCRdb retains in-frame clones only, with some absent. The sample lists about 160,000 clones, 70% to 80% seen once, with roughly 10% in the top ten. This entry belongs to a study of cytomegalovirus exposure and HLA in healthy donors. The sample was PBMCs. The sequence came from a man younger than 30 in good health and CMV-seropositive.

The CDR3 DNA follows: TGTGCCAGCAGCAAAGGGGCTAACAATGAGCAGTTCTTC. Its protein product is CASSKGANNEQFF. This chain connects TRBV11-3 to TRBJ2-1, with D possibly matching TRBD1 (5 bases). Germline V lookup: CDR1 SGHNT, CDR2 YENEEA. There are 13 residues in the CDR3. The V end lost 5 bases, the J end lost 5 bases, and 10 bases lay between the germline ends. Full variable domain (remainder filled in from reference TRBV11-3 and TRBJ2-1): EAGVVQSPRYKIIEKKQPVAFWCNPISGHNTLYWYLQNLGQGPELLIRYENEEAVDDSQLPKDRFSAERLKGVDSTLKIQPAELGDSAVYLCASSKGANNEQFFGPGTRLTVL.